This TCR beta chain was documented in a study of early T cells in non-severe SARS-CoV-2 infection. Each single cDNA molecule received a unique molecular identifier. One entry per CDR3 protein, called by TCRdb with MiXCR from the 5' RACE reads. The table shows about 80,000 distinct CDR3 sequences, with 14% occurring only once. The CDR3 runs 15 residues. V dropped 6 bases and J dropped 4 bases, with 18 bases sitting between them. CDR1 and CDR2 (germline): DFQATT, SNEGSKA (reference sequence). The TCR was taken from an adult who was a healthcare worker with PCR-confirmed SARS-CoV-2 infection or an uninfected control (not recorded which). Sequencing was done on a sample of whole blood. The gene calls are TRBV20-1 and TRBJ2-2; a weak D match, TRBD2 (6 bases). This CDR3 is CSARRAIGGTGELFF. The CDR3 nucleotides read TGCAGTGCAAGAAGGGCCATCGGGGGCACCGGGGAGCTGTTTTTT.